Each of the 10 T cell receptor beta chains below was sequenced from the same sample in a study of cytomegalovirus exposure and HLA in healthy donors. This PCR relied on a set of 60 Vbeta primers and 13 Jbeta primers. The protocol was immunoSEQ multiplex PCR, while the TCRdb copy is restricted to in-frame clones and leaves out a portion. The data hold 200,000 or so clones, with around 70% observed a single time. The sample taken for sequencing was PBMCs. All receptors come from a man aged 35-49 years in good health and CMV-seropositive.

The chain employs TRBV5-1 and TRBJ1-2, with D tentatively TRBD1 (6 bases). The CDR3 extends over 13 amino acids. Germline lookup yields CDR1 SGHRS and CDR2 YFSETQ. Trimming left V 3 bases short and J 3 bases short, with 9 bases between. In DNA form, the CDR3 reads TGCGCCAGCAGCTCGTCAGGGGACTATGGCTACACCTTC. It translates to CASSSSGDYGYTF.

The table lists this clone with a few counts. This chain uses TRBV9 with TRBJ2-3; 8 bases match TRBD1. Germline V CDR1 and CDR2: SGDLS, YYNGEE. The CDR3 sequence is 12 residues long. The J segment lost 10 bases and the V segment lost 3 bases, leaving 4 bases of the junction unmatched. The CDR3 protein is CASSATGGPQYF. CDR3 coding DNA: TGTGCCAGCAGCGCAACAGGGGGACCGCAGTATTTT.

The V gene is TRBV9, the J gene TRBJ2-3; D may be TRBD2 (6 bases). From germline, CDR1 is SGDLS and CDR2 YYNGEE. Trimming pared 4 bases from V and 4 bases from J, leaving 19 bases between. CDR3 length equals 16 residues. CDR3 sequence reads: CASSPRGTFPPDTQYF. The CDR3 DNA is TGTGCCAGCAGCCCCCGCGGGACCTTCCCCCCAGATACGCAGTATTTT.

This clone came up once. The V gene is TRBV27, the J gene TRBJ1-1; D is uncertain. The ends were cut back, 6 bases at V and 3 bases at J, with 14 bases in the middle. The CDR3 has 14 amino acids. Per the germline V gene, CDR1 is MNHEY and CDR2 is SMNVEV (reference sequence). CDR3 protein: CASSNRLGDTEAFF. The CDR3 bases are TGTGCCAGCAGCAACCGTCTCGGAGACACTGAAGCTTTCTTT.

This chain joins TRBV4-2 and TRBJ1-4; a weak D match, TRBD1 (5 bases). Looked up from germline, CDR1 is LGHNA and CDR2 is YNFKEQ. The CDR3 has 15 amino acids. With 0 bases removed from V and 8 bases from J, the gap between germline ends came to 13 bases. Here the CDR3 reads CASSQDRGSWEKLFF. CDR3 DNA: TGTGCCAGCAGCCAAGATCGGGGGTCCTGGGAAAAACTGTTTTTT.

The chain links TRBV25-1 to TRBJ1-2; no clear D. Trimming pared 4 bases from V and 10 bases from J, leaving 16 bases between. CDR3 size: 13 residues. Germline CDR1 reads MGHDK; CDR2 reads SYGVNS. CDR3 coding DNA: TGTGCCAGCAGTGTCCTAGGAGAGGAAAACTACACCTTC. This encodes CASSVLGEENYTF.

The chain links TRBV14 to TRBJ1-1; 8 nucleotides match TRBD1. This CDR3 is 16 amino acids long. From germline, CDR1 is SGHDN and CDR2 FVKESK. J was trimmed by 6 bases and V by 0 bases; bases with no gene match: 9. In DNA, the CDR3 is TGTGCCAGCAGCCAAGAATCGCGGACAGGGTCTGCTGAAGCTTTCTTT. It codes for CASSQESRTGSAEAFF.

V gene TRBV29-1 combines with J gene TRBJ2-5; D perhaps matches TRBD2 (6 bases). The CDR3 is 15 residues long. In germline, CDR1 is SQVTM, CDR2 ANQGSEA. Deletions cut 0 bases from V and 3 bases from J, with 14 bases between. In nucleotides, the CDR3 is TGCAGCGTTGAAGATCCCTCGACGGGGGAAGAGACCCAGTACTTC. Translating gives CSVEDPSTGEETQYF.

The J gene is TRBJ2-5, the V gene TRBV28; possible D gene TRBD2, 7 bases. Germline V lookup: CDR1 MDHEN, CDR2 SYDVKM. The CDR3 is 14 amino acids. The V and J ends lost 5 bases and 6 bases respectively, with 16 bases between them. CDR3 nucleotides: TGTGCCAGCAGTAGGAGGGGGGGCTCGAAGACCCAGTACTTC. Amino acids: CASSRRGGSKTQYF. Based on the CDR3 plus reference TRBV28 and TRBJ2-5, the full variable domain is DVKVTQSSRYLVKRTGEKVFLECVQDMDHENMFWYRQDPGLGLRLIYFSYDVKMKEKGDIPEGYSVSREKKERFSLILESASTNQTSMYLCASSRRGGSKTQYFGPGTRLLVL.

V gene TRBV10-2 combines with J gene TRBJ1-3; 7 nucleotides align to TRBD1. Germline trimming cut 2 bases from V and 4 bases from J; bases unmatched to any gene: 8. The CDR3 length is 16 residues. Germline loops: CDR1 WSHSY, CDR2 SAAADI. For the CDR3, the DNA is TGCGCCAGCAGTGAGCCCGGGCAGGGGGGAGGAAACACCATATATTTT. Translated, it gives CASSEPGQGGGNTIYF.